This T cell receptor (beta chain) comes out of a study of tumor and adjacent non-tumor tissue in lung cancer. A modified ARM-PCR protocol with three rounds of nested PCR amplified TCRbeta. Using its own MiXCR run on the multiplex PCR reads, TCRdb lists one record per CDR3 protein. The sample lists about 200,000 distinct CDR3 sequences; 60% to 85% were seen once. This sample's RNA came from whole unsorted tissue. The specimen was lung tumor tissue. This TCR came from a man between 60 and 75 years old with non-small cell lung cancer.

CDR3 amino acids: CSVRLDRGPGANVLTF. CDR3 sequence (DNA): TGCAGTGTCCGTCTGGATAGGGGCCCCGGGGCCAACGTCCTGACTTTC. This sequence joins TRBV20-1 and TRBJ2-6; the D gene is possibly TRBD1 (5 bases). CDR3 length equals 16 residues. V gave up 7 bases and J gave up 4 bases, with 20 bases separating them. The germline gives CDR1 DFQATT, CDR2 SNEGSKA (reference sequence).